This T cell receptor beta chain appears in the sequencing data of a study of blood T cell repertoires in COVID-19. Study details: Acute and convalescent COVID-19 specimens originated in the United States, Italy and Spain. T cells, B-cell-depleted T cells, or PBMCs provided the cDNA or gDNA that served as material.

In the authors' workflow: Nucleated cell number was recorded as an estimate derived from reference gene primer amplification. Clones were sequenced by immunoSEQ multiplex PCR, and TCRdb holds only the in-frame ones, with some missing. D and trimming were read from the DNA, whereas the V and J calls and clone size are those reported in that table. The repertoire holds about 210,000 clones, with roughly 86% as singletons. CDR1 and CDR2 from the germline V gene are SGHTA and FQGNSA. V was pared by 7 bases and J by 5 bases, with 8 bases of the junction left unmatched. The CDR3 length is 14 residues. This clonotype originated in a man between 18 and 29 years old with acute COVID-19. The rearrangement uses TRBV7-2 and TRBJ2-1; TRBD1 matches 7 bases. The source material was PBMCs or T cells enriched from blood (not recorded which). Written as DNA, the CDR3 is TGTGCCAGCAACCTCGGGACAGCCAACAATGAGCAGTTCTTC. This gives the protein CASNLGTANNEQFF. The full variable domain, completed using reference TRBV7-2 and TRBJ2-1, is GAGVSQSPSNKVTEKGKDVELRCDPISGHTALYWYRQSLGQGLEFLIYFQGNSAPDKSGLPSDRFSAERTGGSVSTLTIQRTQQEDSAVYLCASNLGTANNEQFFGPGTRLTVL.